This TCR beta chain came from a study of blood T cell repertoires in COVID-19. Turning to the study itself: From the United States, Italy and Spain came samples of acute and convalescent COVID-19. T cells, B-cell-depleted T cells, or PBMCs supplied cDNA or gDNA.

This CDR3 region has 13 residues. Germline-derived CDR1 and CDR2 are LNHDA and SQIVND (reference sequence). V lost 0 bases, J lost 9 bases, and 11 bases lay in between. Original methodology: Using reference gene primer amplification, nucleated cell counts were estimated. Libraries were prepared by immunoSEQ multiplex PCR; TCRdb keeps only in-frame clonotypes and omits some of them. The D gene and trimming were derived from the DNA, and the V and J assignments and clone size from that table. Of some 200,000 clones in the sample, around 81% were seen once. The rearrangement links TRBV19 to TRBJ1-1, with D uncertain. The receptor's source is a woman aged 60-75 years with acute or convalescent COVID-19. Sequencing was performed on peripheral blood. CDR3 protein: CASSIERQQQAFF. The DNA for the CDR3 is TGTGCCAGTAGTATAGAGCGGCAGCAGCAAGCTTTCTTT.